Shown below are 25 T cell receptor beta chains from a single sample sequenced in a study of blood T cell repertoires in COVID-19. The method was immunoSEQ multiplex PCR; TCRdb's version includes in-frame clones alone and lacks a portion of them. The sample records 430,000 or so clones, 85% to 90% being singletons. The sequencing input was PBMCs or T cells enriched from blood (not recorded which). Every receptor here comes from a woman in her forties who had recovered from COVID-19.

The V call is TRBV5-1, the J call TRBJ2-1; possibly TRBD2 for D (7 bases). V lost 4 bases and J lost 5, with 16 bases in between. The germline CDR1 and CDR2 sequences are SGHRS and YFSETQ. This CDR3 spans 15 amino acids. CDR3 coding DNA: TGCGCCAGCAGCCCCCGGGGGGCGGGGAACAATGAGCAGTTCTTC. Translated, it gives CASSPRGAGNNEQFF.

The chain combines TRBV7-2 with TRBJ1-1, with TRBD1 identical over 8 bases. Germline V gives CDR1 SGHTA, CDR2 FQGNSA. This CDR3 is built from 12 residues. With V trimmed by 1 base and J by 12 bases, 4 bases remained unmatched. The CDR3 coding sequence is TGTGCCAGCAGCTTAGACAGGGGGAAGACTTTCTTT. Protein sequence: CASSLDRGKTFF.

The rearrangement links TRBV7-2 to TRBJ2-1; 10 bases fit TRBD2. Trimming took 1 base from V and 2 from J; bases not matched to a gene: 5. This CDR3 is built from 17 residues. Germline lookup yields CDR1 SGHTA and CDR2 FQGNSA. The CDR3 loop is CASSLGRAGGPYNEQFF. CDR3 in DNA: TGTGCCAGCAGCTTAGGGCGAGCGGGAGGGCCCTACAATGAGCAGTTCTTC.

The genes are TRBV2 and TRBJ1-2; D is unclear. The germline gives CDR1 SNHLY, CDR2 FYNNEI. CDR3 size: 15 residues. The V end lost 4 bases, the J end lost 4 bases, and 16 bases lay between the germline ends. DNA for the CDR3: TGTGCCAGCAGTGGAGGTGGAGCGTTCAGCTATGGCTACACCTTC. Residues: CASSGGGAFSYGYTF.

This chain links TRBV7-2 with TRBJ2-7, with TRBD1 matching over 7 bases. Germline CDR1 and CDR2: SGHTA and FQGNSA. The CDR3 runs to 16 residues. V was pared by 6 bases and J by 5 bases, with 16 bases of the junction left unmatched. CDR3 region: CASSNIGGWGKDEQYF. For the CDR3, the DNA is TGTGCCAGCAGTAACATAGGGGGCTGGGGGAAGGACGAGCAGTACTTC.

This clone has more than one count but fewer than ten. The DNA of the CDR3 is TGTGCCATTGGACGGGAGGGGCTAGATACGCAGTATTTT. It encodes CAIGREGLDTQYF. The J gene is TRBJ2-3, the V gene TRBV10-3, with TRBD2 matching over 8 bases. CDR1 is ENHRY and CDR2 is SYGVKD in the germline V gene. The CDR3 has 13 amino acids. V was pared by 9 bases and J by 5 bases, with 7 bases of the junction left unmatched.

The J gene is TRBJ1-5, the V gene TRBV19; 7 bases are shared with TRBD1. Germline assignment: CDR1 LNHDA and CDR2 SQIVND (reference sequence). There are 15 residues in the CDR3. After removal of 5 bases from V and 5 bases from J, the junction contained 9 bases not matched to a gene. The chain's CDR3 is CASSSRGTDYQPQHF. The CDR3 DNA reads as TGTGCCAGTAGTTCCCGCGGGACAGACTATCAGCCCCAGCATTTT.

The rearrangement uses TRBV4-3 and TRBJ2-1; a weak D match, TRBD1 (6 bases). Germline V lookup: CDR1 LGHNA, CDR2 YSLEER. Trimming removed 0 bases at V and 6 bases at J, with 21 bases between. This CDR3 has 18 amino acids. The chain's CDR3 is CASSQEQKGWTVTNEQFF. The CDR3 nucleotides read TGCGCCAGCAGCCAAGAACAAAAAGGGTGGACAGTCACCAATGAGCAGTTCTTC.

This chain joins TRBV27 and TRBJ1-2, with 9 nucleotides matching TRBD1. V gave up 4 bases and J gave up 4 bases; unmatched junction bases: 7. The germline CDR1 and CDR2 sequences are MNHEY and SMNVEV (reference sequence). This CDR3 region has 15 residues. CDR3 DNA: TGTGCCAGCAGTTACAGGGGGCTTAGTGGCTATGGCTACACCTTC. Protein product: CASSYRGLSGYGYTF.

V is TRBV19 and J is TRBJ2-1; TRBD1 agrees at 7 bases. V shed 6 bases, J shed 9 bases, and the junction held 8 bases outside the gene matches. Germline CDR1 LNHDA, CDR2 SQIVND (reference sequence). This CDR3 has 13 residues. CDR3 in amino acids: CASRIMGDSEQFF. For the CDR3, the DNA is TGTGCCAGTAGGATTATGGGGGACAGTGAGCAGTTCTTC.

The genes are TRBV9 and TRBJ1-4; TRBD1 matches 7 bases. The germline CDR1 and CDR2 sequences are SGDLS and YYNGEE. The length of the CDR3 is 15 residues. Trimming at V came to 4 bases and at J to 7 bases, leaving 10 bases not matched to a gene. The CDR3 coding sequence is TGTGCCAGCAGCCTACTAGGAGGGGGCGGTGAAAAACTGTTTTTT. It codes for CASSLLGGGGEKLFF.

This chain uses TRBV11-3 with TRBJ2-7; 7 bases agree with TRBD1. J lost 3 bases, V lost 1 base, and 3 bases had no gene match. Germline V gene sequence: CDR1 SGHNT, CDR2 YENEEA. This CDR3 has 14 amino acids. CDR3 amino acids: CASSLGGDSYEQYF. DNA for the CDR3: TGTGCCAGCAGCTTAGGTGGGGACAGCTACGAGCAGTACTTC.

The chain links TRBV3-1 (or the pseudogene TRBV3-2) to TRBJ1-5; TRBD1 matches 12 bases. V shed 4 bases and J 6 bases; nucleotides not matched to a gene: 1. This CDR3 is 14 amino acids long. In germline, CDR1 is LGHDT, CDR2 YNNKEL (reference sequence). The CDR3, as DNA: TGTGCCAGCAGCCGGGACAGGGGGCGTCAGCCCCAGCATTTT. This translates into CASSRDRGRQPQHF.

The table lists this clone with a few counts. The chain uses TRBV5-8 and TRBJ2-5; 7 nucleotides match TRBD2. This CDR3 has 15 residues. Germline lookup yields CDR1 SGHTS and CDR2 YDEGEE. With 2 bases clipped from V and 2 bases from J, the junction kept 6 bases outside the gene matches. The CDR3 is CASSFTGLPQETQYF. In DNA, the CDR3 is TGTGCCAGCAGCTTTACGGGACTACCACAAGAGACCCAGTACTTC.

This chain links TRBV7-8 with TRBJ1-2; TRBD1 aligns across 9 bases. V was pared by 4 bases and J by 4 bases, with 19 bases of the junction left unmatched. Germline CDR1 reads SGHVS; CDR2 reads FQNEAQ. The CDR3 runs 19 residues. In nucleotides, the CDR3 is TGTGCCAGCAGCTCCAGGGGGGCGGGGGGACAGGGAATCTTCTATGGCTACACCTTC. Its protein product is CASSSRGAGGQGIFYGYTF.

The chain uses TRBV11-2 and TRBJ1-1; 7 nucleotides agree with TRBD1. Germline V gene lookup returns CDR1 SGHAT and CDR2 FQNNGV. The CDR3 is 19 amino acids. The ends lost 10 bases at V and 4 bases at J; junction bases unmatched: 27. The CDR3 nucleotides read TGTGCCACAGCAGGTTCCCGTAGGGGGCGTATAATTCGATCCACTGAAGCTTTCTTT. It specifies CATAGSRRGRIIRSTEAFF.

The J gene is TRBJ1-2, the V gene TRBV6-5; 7 positions agree with TRBD1. Germline-derived CDR1 and CDR2 are MNHEY and SVGAGI. This CDR3 is 13 amino acids long. V lost 7 bases to trimming and J lost 5 bases; unmatched junction nucleotides: 7. The chain's CDR3 is CASKIQGRYGYTF. The CDR3 DNA is TGTGCCAGCAAAATACAGGGGAGATATGGCTACACCTTC.

V is TRBV7-9 and J is TRBJ2-3; TRBD2 might be the D (6 bases). The V gene lost 5 bases and the J gene lost 2 bases, with 11 bases spanning the gap. CDR1 and CDR2 from the germline V gene are SEHNR and FQNEAQ (reference sequence). The CDR3 is 14 residues long. The CDR3 protein is CASSKGLYTDTQYF. The DNA for the CDR3 is TGTGCCAGCAGCAAGGGACTTTACACAGATACGCAGTATTTT. The complete variable domain, with remaining parts taken from reference TRBV7-9 and TRBJ2-3, reads DTGVSQNPRHKITKRGQNVTFRCDPISEHNRLYWYRQTLGQGPEFLTYFQNEAQLEKSRLLSDRFSAERPKGSFSTLEIQRTEQGDSAMYLCASSKGLYTDTQYFGPGTRLTVL.

V and J are TRBV27 and TRBJ1-2; D is perhaps TRBD1 (5 bases). This CDR3 comprises 17 residues. Trimming shortened V by 4 bases and J by 3 bases, and 21 bases separated the two germline ends. Germline loops: CDR1 MNHEY, CDR2 SMNVEV (reference sequence). Here the CDR3 DNA reads TGTGCCAGCAGTTCTATTTCTTTCCGGGGGACGGACTATGGCTACACCTTC. Translation gives CASSSISFRGTDYGYTF.

The chain is built from TRBV5-1 and TRBJ1-1; 9 nucleotides agree with TRBD1. The ends lost 4 bases at V and 4 bases at J; junction bases unmatched: 5. The length of the CDR3 is 14 residues. CDR1 and CDR2 (germline): SGHRS, YFSETQ. The CDR3, as DNA: TGCGCCAGCAGCCCACAGGGGGCGATCACTGAAGCTTTCTTT. Protein sequence: CASSPQGAITEAFF.

This clone was counted a single time. The chain carries TRBV29-1 and TRBJ2-5; possible D gene TRBD1, 6 bases. Germline-derived CDR1 and CDR2 are SQVTM and ANQGSEA. The CDR3 sequence is 15 residues long. Trimming pared 7 bases from V and 3 bases from J, leaving 21 bases between. CDR3 coding DNA: TGCAGCGCTAATCTACAGGGCTCTTGGGAAGAGACCCAGTACTTC. Translating gives CSANLQGSWEETQYF.

The V gene is TRBV29-1, the J gene TRBJ1-2, with 7 bases that match TRBD1. V lost 5 bases and J lost 2; bases outside the gene matches: 14. The germline V gene encodes CDR1 SQVTM and CDR2 ANQGSEA. The CDR3 extends over 16 amino acids. This CDR3 is CSVSYRGGSSNYGYTF. CDR3 in DNA: TGCAGCGTTTCCTACCGAGGGGGCAGTTCCAACTATGGCTACACCTTC.

This clone has only one observation. The rearrangement joins TRBV6-5 to TRBJ2-1, with D maybe TRBD1 (5 bases). Trimming took off 2 bases at V and 8 bases at J, with 7 bases between the two ends. This CDR3 region has 12 residues. CDR1 is MNHEY, CDR2 SVGAGI, per germline. In DNA form, the CDR3 reads TGTGCCAGCAGTTACACAGGCCATGAGCAGTTCTTC. This sequence encodes CASSYTGHEQFF.

The chain joins TRBV5-8 to TRBJ2-1; TRBD2 agrees at 9 bases. The CDR3 is 17 amino acids. The germline gives CDR1 SGHTS, CDR2 YDEGEE. V trimming: 4 bases; J trimming: 8 bases; junction bases outside the gene matches: 16. The CDR3 sequence is CASSPDGGRAGSHEQFF. The DNA for the CDR3 is TGTGCCAGCAGCCCGGACGGCGGGAGGGCCGGGTCACATGAGCAGTTCTTC.

The chain combines TRBV2 with TRBJ2-7; 7 bases match TRBD1. Looked up from germline, CDR1 is SNHLY and CDR2 is FYNNEI. J was trimmed by 6 bases and V by 8 bases; bases with no gene match: 13. The CDR3 contains 14 residues. CDR3 amino acids: CASSRRDRRREQYF. The CDR3 DNA sequence: TGTGCCAGCTCGAGACGGGACAGACGGCGCGAGCAGTACTTC.